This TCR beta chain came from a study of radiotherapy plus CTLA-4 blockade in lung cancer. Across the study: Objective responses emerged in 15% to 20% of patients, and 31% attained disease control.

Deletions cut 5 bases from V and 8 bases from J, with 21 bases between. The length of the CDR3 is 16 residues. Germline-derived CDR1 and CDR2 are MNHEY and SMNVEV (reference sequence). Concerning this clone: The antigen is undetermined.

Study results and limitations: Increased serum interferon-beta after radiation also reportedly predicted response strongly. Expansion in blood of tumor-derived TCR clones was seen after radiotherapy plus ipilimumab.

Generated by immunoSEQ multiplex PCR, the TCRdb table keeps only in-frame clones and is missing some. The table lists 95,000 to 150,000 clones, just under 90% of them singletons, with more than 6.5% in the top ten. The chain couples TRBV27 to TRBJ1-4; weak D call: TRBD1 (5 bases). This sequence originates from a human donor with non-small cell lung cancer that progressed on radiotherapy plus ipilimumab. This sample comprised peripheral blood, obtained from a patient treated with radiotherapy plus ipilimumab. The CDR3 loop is CASSLGSAGVGEKLFF. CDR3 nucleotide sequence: TGTGCCAGCAGTCTCGGTTCGGCGGGGGTAGGGGAAAAACTGTTTTTT.